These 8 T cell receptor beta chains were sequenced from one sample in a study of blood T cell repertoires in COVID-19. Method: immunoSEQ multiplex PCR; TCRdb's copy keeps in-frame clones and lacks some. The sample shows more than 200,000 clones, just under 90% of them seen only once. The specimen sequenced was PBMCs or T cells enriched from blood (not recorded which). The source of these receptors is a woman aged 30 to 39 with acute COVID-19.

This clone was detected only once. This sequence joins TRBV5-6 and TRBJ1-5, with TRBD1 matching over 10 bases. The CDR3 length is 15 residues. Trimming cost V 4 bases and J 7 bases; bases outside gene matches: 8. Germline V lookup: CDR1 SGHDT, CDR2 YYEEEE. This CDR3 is CASSRTGGMGQPQHF. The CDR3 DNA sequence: TGTGCCAGCAGCCGGACAGGGGGTATGGGACAGCCCCAGCATTTT.

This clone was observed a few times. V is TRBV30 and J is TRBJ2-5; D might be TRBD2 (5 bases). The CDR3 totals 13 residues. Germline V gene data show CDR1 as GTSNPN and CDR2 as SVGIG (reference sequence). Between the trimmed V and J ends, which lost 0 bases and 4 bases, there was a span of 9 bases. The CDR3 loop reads CAWSVIRGETQYF. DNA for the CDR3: TGTGCCTGGAGTGTTATCCGGGGAGAGACCCAGTACTTC.

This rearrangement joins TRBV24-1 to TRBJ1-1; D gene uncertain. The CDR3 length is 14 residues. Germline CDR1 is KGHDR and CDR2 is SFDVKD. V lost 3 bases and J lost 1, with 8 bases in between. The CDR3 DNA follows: TGTGCCACCAGTGATACCGGGAAGAACACTGAAGCTTTCTTT. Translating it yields CATSDTGKNTEAFF.

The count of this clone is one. The CDR3 loop reads CASSVEDTRGAFGTEAFF. DNA for the CDR3: TGTGCCAGCAGCGTAGAGGACACCAGGGGGGCGTTCGGCACTGAAGCTTTCTTT. V is TRBV9 and J is TRBJ1-1; 7 bases are a match to TRBD1. V shed 0 bases and J 4 bases; nucleotides not matched to a gene: 15. This CDR3 is built from 18 residues. CDR1 is SGDLS, CDR2 YYNGEE, per germline.

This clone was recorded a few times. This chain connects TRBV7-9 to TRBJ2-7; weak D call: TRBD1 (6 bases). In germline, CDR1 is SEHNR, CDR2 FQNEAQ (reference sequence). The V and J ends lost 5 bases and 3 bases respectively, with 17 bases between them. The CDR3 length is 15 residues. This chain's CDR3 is CASSHDRTLGYEQYF. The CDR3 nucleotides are TGTGCCAGCAGCCATGACAGGACGCTTGGCTACGAGCAGTACTTC.

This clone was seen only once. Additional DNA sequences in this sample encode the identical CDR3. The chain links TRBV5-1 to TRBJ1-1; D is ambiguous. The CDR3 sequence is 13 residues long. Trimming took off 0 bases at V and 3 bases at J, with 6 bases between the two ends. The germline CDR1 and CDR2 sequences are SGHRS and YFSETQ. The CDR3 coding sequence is TGCGCCAGCAGCTTGGCCCCAGACACTGAAGCTTTCTTT. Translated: CASSLAPDTEAFF.

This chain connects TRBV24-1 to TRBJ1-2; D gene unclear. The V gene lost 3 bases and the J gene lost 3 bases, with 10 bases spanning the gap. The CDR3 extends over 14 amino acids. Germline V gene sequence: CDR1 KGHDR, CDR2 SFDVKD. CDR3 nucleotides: TGTGCCACCAGTGATGCGTCCCTCCACTATGGCTACACCTTC. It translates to CATSDASLHYGYTF.

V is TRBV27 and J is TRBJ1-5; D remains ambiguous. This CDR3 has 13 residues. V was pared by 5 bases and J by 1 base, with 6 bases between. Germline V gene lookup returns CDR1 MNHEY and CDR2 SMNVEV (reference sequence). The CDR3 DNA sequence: TGTGCCAGCAGTCTGTTGAGCAATCAGCCCCAGCATTTT. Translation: CASSLLSNQPQHF.